Detailed here is one T cell receptor (beta chain). Here immunoSEQ multiplex PCR was the method, and the copy in TCRdb shows in-frame clones only, minus some. The sample includes roughly 320,000 clones, around nine tenths of them seen just once. Between the trimmed V and J ends, which lost 0 bases and 3 bases, there was a span of 7 bases. Germline CDR1 is SGHRS and CDR2 is YFSETQ. The CDR3 covers 14 residues. The treatment is: over 15 received Ad26.COV2.S at low or high dose, single or two shots; about 5 received placebo; per-sample allocation not given. Collection of the samples took place on day 63 after the first injection of vaccine or placebo. The sample is drawn from a study of Ad26.COV2.S vaccination and SARS-CoV-2 variants.

This TCR was sampled from a person between 18 and 59 years old who received the Ad26.COV2.S COVID-19 vaccine or a placebo. This specimen was peripheral blood, taken in a trial of Ad26.COV2.S vaccine versus placebo. The gene calls are TRBV5-1 and TRBJ2-1; D remains ambiguous. CDR3 sequence reads: CASSLGQSYNEQFF. In DNA form, the CDR3 reads TGCGCCAGCAGCTTGGGTCAAAGCTACAATGAGCAGTTCTTC.